This T cell receptor beta chain is drawn from a study of blood T cell repertoires in COVID-19. Study as a whole: From T cells, B-cell-depleted T cells, or PBMCs came the material, which was cDNA or gDNA.

Germline loops: CDR1 SGHRS, CDR2 YFSETQ. V dropped 2 bases and J dropped 4; count of bases not matched to a gene: 4. This CDR3 has 15 amino acids. As originally analysed: The assay estimated nucleated cells by amplifying reference gene primers. Libraries were prepared by immunoSEQ multiplex PCR; TCRdb keeps only in-frame clonotypes and omits some of them. Clonal size and the V and J genes are those of that table, whereas D and trimming came from the DNA. Of about 190,000 clones in the sample, approximately 80% were seen once. The specimen sequenced was peripheral blood. The chain is built from TRBV5-1 and TRBJ1-1; 11 bases map to TRBD1. This receptor was identified in a man aged 45-60 years who had recovered from COVID-19. The CDR3 spells CASSLFGTGGTEAFF. CDR3 bases: TGCGCCAGCAGCTTATTCGGGACAGGGGGCACTGAAGCTTTCTTT.